Presented here are 11 T cell receptor beta chains from one specimen sequenced in a study of T cell repertoires in cytomegalovirus infection. TCRdb analysed the reads with MiXCR anew, one entry per CDR3 protein. The sample carries 350,000 to 550,000 distinct CDR3 sequences, 25% to 40% recorded once. The source material was PBMCs. The receptors were gathered from a human donor in good health (CMV status not recorded). Some clones in this sample may be carry-over from other donors' samples.

In the case of this clonotype: A read error may produce the germline difference seen at one junction end. This rearrangement joins TRBV7-2 to TRBJ1-3; D unclear. CDR3 length equals 16 residues. Germline CDR1 reads SGHTA; CDR2 reads FQGNSA. Here the CDR3 reads CASSVGPALSGNTIYF. The CDR3 DNA is TGTGCCAGCAGCGTAGGACCCGCTCTCTCTGGAAACACCATCTATTTT.

This clonotype has only a few counts. The chain employs TRBV20-1 and TRBJ1-2; no firm D call. CDR1 is DFQATT, CDR2 SNEGSKA, per germline (reference sequence). This CDR3 spans 13 amino acids. Trimming removed 0 bases from V and 1 base from J, with 6 bases in between. The CDR3 nucleotides read TGCAGTGCTAGAGAGGACGGTAACTATGGCTACACCTTC. Amino acid sequence: CSAREDGNYGYTF.

A word on this clonotype: This may come from a read error, since a much larger clone is one base off. The chain employs TRBV7-2 and TRBJ2-3; D uncertain. The CDR3 length is 13 residues. Per the germline V gene, CDR1 is SGHTA and CDR2 is FQGNSA. The CDR3 bases are TGTTCCAGCAGCTTAGAGAGGTGGGATACGCAGTATTTT. Translating gives CSSSLERWDTQYF. The whole variable domain, remainder taken from reference TRBV7-2 and TRBJ2-3, is GAGVSQSPSNKVTEKGKDVELRCDPISGHTALYWYRQSLGQGLEFLIYFQGNSAPDKSGLPSDRFSAERTGGSVSTLTIQRTQQEDSAVYLCSSSLERWDTQYFGPGTRLTVL.

For this clonotype: This may be a read error, as it is one base from a much larger clone. V and J are TRBV12-3 or TRBV12-4 and TRBJ2-7; 8 nucleotides agree with TRBD2. V trimming: 6 bases; J trimming: 0 bases; junction bases outside the gene matches: 19. The CDR3 length is 19 residues. CDR3 nucleotide sequence: TGTGCCAGCAGCCCCTACCATTTCGCGGGGGGACATAGCTCCTACGAGCAGTACTTC. Translated, it gives CASSPYHFAGGHSSYEQYF.

This clonotype appeared once. The chain is built from TRBV10-3 and TRBJ2-1; 9 bases are shared with TRBD1. V was clipped by 4 bases and J by 7 bases; unmatched bases: 5. The CDR3 runs 14 residues. Germline CDR1 reads ENHRY; CDR2 reads SYGVKD. The CDR3 region has the DNA TGTGCCATCAGTGGGGACAGGGATGGGAATGAGCAGTTCTTC. Amino acid sequence: CAISGDRDGNEQFF.

There are a few counts of this clonotype. The genes are TRBV7-6 and TRBJ2-7; D gene ambiguous. CDR1 is SGHVS, CDR2 FNYEAQ, per germline. This CDR3 is 14 amino acids long. V shed 1 base and J shed 2 bases, with 9 bases lying between them. The CDR3 DNA follows: TGTGCCAGCAGCTTAGGTGACTGGCCCTACGAGCAGTACTTC. It is translated as CASSLGDWPYEQYF.

This clonotype was seen just once. The V gene is TRBV6-1, the J gene TRBJ2-3; D is unclear. The CDR3 extends over 14 amino acids. V was pared by 7 bases and J by 3 bases, with 14 bases between. In germline, CDR1 is MNHNS, CDR2 SASEGT. The CDR3 region has the DNA TGTGCCAGCACCGGGTCTGAGGTTACAGATACGCAGTATTTT. Amino acid sequence: CASTGSEVTDTQYF.

The table lists this clonotype with many counts. The chain combines TRBV7-2 with TRBJ1-2; the D gene is possibly TRBD1 (5 bases). The germline V gene encodes CDR1 SGHTA and CDR2 FQGNSA. This CDR3 spans 15 amino acids. The germline V and J ends were trimmed by 2 bases and 0 bases, with 10 bases remaining between them. The chain's CDR3 is CASSLLQTANYGYTF. CDR3 coding DNA: TGTGCCAGCAGCTTACTACAGACAGCTAACTATGGCTACACCTTC. The variable domain in full, with the rest retrieved from reference TRBV7-2 and TRBJ1-2, is GAGVSQSPSNKVTEKGKDVELRCDPISGHTALYWYRQSLGQGLEFLIYFQGNSAPDKSGLPSDRFSAERTGGSVSTLTIQRTQQEDSAVYLCASSLLQTANYGYTFGSGTRLTVV.

Many counts were recorded for this clonotype. CDR3 coding DNA: TGTGCCAGCAGCTTAGATGGTATAAATGAGCAGTTCTTC. As protein: CASSLDGINEQFF. The chain uses TRBV11-3 and TRBJ2-1; D is uncertain. V dropped 0 bases and J dropped 7 bases, with 7 bases sitting between them. The CDR3 covers 13 residues. The germline V gene has CDR1 SGHNT and CDR2 YENEEA.

As for this clonotype: The junction does not match germline at one end; this may be a read error. This chain uses TRBV28 with TRBJ1-5; D perhaps matches TRBD1 (5 bases). The CDR3 totals 15 residues. Germline-derived CDR1 and CDR2 are MDHEN and SYDVKM. The CDR3 DNA is TGTACCAGCCGCCTGGGGGGTCTCATTGATCAGCCCCAGCATTTT. Residues: CTSRLGGLIDQPQHF.

The V call is TRBV29-1, the J call TRBJ2-1; tentatively, D is TRBD1 or TRBD2 (5 bases each). CDR3 length: 12 amino acids. Between the trimmed V and J ends, which lost 3 bases and 13 bases, there was a span of 16 bases. CDR1 and CDR2 from the germline V gene are SQVTM and ANQGSEA. The CDR3 DNA reads as TGCAGCGTTGAGGGGGTCCGACAAGCACAGTTCTTC. It codes for CSVEGVRQAQFF.